Below, 21 T cell receptor beta chains from the same sample are listed, as sequenced in a study of post-analysis software for immune sequencing data. The authors incorporated unique molecular identifiers into the TCR beta cDNA libraries. Via MiXCR, TCRdb re-called the PCR reads, giving one row per CDR3 protein. There are 500,000 to 600,000 distinct CDR3 sequences in the sample; 44% occur only once, and around 1.7% lies in the top ten. These receptors are not linked to any known antigen. Study results and caveats: Patients used several TRBV segments, including TRBV5-6, TRBV5-1 and TRBV20-1, more often than controls.

Specimen: blood. These TCRs come from a girl aged 10 to 17 with multiple sclerosis.

CDR3: CAISEWVLKSSEQFF. CDR3 DNA sequence: TGTGCCATCAGTGAATGGGTCCTGAAAAGCAGTGAGCAGTTCTTC. The chain recombines TRBV10-3 with TRBJ2-1; D uncertain. V lost 3 bases, J lost 9 bases, and 18 bases lay in between. The CDR3 spans 15 residues. Germline CDR1 ENHRY, CDR2 SYGVKD.

This clonotype was seen a handful of times. The chain recombines TRBV30 with TRBJ2-5; D may be TRBD1 (5 bases). The CDR3 extends over 12 amino acids. CDR1 and CDR2 (germline): GTSNPN, SVGIG (reference sequence). This CDR3 reads CAGYPRGETQYF. For the CDR3, the DNA is TGTGCTGGGTATCCAAGGGGAGAGACCCAGTACTTC.

The chain joins TRBV5-6 to TRBJ2-7, with TRBD1 matching over 8 bases. V dropped 6 bases and J dropped 2; count of bases not matched to a gene: 7. Germline CDR1 is SGHDT and CDR2 is YYEEEE. The CDR3 is 14 amino acids. This CDR3 is CASTLDRGTYEQYF. The CDR3, as DNA: TGTGCCAGCACCCTCGACAGGGGAACCTACGAGCAGTACTTC.

The gene calls are TRBV5-6 and TRBJ1-2, with D possibly TRBD1 on 5 matching bases. The germline V gene encodes CDR1 SGHDT and CDR2 YYEEEE. The ends were cut back, 4 bases at V and 8 bases at J, with 12 bases in the middle. The CDR3 length is 12 residues. DNA of the CDR3: TGTGCCAGCAGCACTGGGGGTGACGGCTACACCTTC. Protein product: CASSTGGDGYTF.

V and J are TRBV27 and TRBJ2-3, with D maybe TRBD1 (7 bases). Trimming took 6 bases from V and 2 from J, leaving 18 bases between them. The CDR3 length is 16 residues. From germline, CDR1 is MNHEY and CDR2 SMNVEV (reference sequence). CDR3: CASSTYRGTATDTQYF. The CDR3 coding sequence is TGTGCCAGCAGCACATACCGCGGGACAGCCACAGATACGCAGTATTTT.

The chain combines TRBV5-6 with TRBJ2-7; D call uncertain. This CDR3 region has 14 residues. Germline V lookup: CDR1 SGHDT, CDR2 YYEEEE. The V gene lost 0 bases and the J gene lost 0 bases, with 7 bases spanning the gap. The CDR3 here is CASSLVEVSYEQYF. The CDR3 region has the DNA TGTGCCAGCAGCTTGGTTGAAGTCTCCTACGAGCAGTACTTC.

The chain is built from TRBV20-1 and TRBJ1-2; a possible D gene is TRBD1 (6 bases). Germline V CDR1 and CDR2: DFQATT, SNEGSKA (reference sequence). V dropped 2 bases and J dropped 7 bases, with 14 bases sitting between them. CDR3 length: 13 residues. CDR3 protein: CSARIRGLGGYTF. CDR3 nucleotides: TGCAGTGCTAGAATACGGGGGCTCGGTGGCTACACCTTC.

This clonotype turned up a few times. J is TRBJ2-1 and V is TRBV4-2; TRBD2 matches 10 bases. Germline CDR1 and CDR2: LGHNA and YNFKEQ. J gave up 8 bases and V 4 bases, and 11 bases lay outside the gene matches. This CDR3 has 16 amino acids. The CDR3 coding sequence is TGTGCCAGCAGCCTAAGGGCCAGCGGGGGGGCCCATGAGCAGTTCTTC. Protein sequence: CASSLRASGGAHEQFF.

This clonotype was detected ten times or more. The chain is built from TRBV4-2 and TRBJ2-1; 9 bases fit TRBD2. Germline CDR1 and CDR2: LGHNA and YNFKEQ. The length of the CDR3 is 16 residues. Trimming cost V 0 bases and J 6 bases; bases outside gene matches: 6. DNA for the CDR3: TGTGCCAGCAGCCAAGATTCCGGGCGGGGGGGCAATGAGCAGTTCTTC. Translation gives CASSQDSGRGGNEQFF.

The table lists this clonotype with a few counts. V and J are TRBV24-1 and TRBJ1-4, with D unresolved. V was clipped by 8 bases and J by 6 bases, with 21 bases between them. CDR1 is KGHDR, CDR2 SFDVKD, per germline. The CDR3 spans 16 residues. CDR3 nucleotides: TGTGCCACCACTCGGCCCCGGGGTGGCAACGATGAAAAACTGTTTTTT. As protein: CATTRPRGGNDEKLFF.

The gene calls are TRBV29-1 and TRBJ2-3; a possible D gene is TRBD2 (6 bases). Trimming took off 4 bases at V and 12 bases at J, with 17 bases between the two ends. The CDR3 runs 12 residues. Per germline, CDR1 SQVTM and CDR2 ANQGSEA. The DNA for the CDR3 is TGCAGCGTTGCCTTTCCCCGGGACTCTCAGTATTTT. It specifies CSVAFPRDSQYF.

Comment on this clonotype: Germline and junction disagree at one end, which may indicate a read error. V usage is TRBV15 and J usage is TRBJ1-2; D gene uncertain. Germline CDR1 reads LNHNV; CDR2 reads YYDKDF (reference sequence). The CDR3 runs 12 residues. CDR3 nucleotide sequence: TGTGCCGCCAGCAGTGGATACTATGGCTACACCTTC. Translating gives CAASSGYYGYTF.

The V gene is TRBV24-1, the J gene TRBJ1-2; the match to TRBD1 covers 12 bases. Germline CDR1 is KGHDR and CDR2 is SFDVKD. V dropped 3 bases and J dropped 3; count of bases not matched to a gene: 7. The CDR3 covers 17 residues. In nucleotides, the CDR3 is TGTGCCACCAGTGATCTAGGGACAGGGGGCCGCGACTATGGCTACACCTTC. Its translation: CATSDLGTGGRDYGYTF.

The chain joins TRBV7-6 to TRBJ1-2; D unclear. CDR1 is SGHVS, CDR2 FNYEAQ, per germline. The CDR3 has 16 amino acids. V lost 1 base and J lost 5, with 17 bases in between. Written as DNA, the CDR3 is TGTGCCAGCAGCTTAGATTTGGCGGGAGGAATATATGGCTACACCTTC. This translates into CASSLDLAGGIYGYTF. Full variable domain (missing parts from reference TRBV7-6 and TRBJ1-2): GAGVSQSPRYKVTKRGQDVALRCDPISGHVSLYWYRQALGQGPEFLTYFNYEAQQDKSGLPNDRFSAERPEGSISTLTIQRTEQRDSAMYRCASSLDLAGGIYGYTFGSGTRLTVV.

The rearrangement joins TRBV12-3 or TRBV12-4 to TRBJ1-4, with 7 bases aligning to TRBD1. V trimming: 5 bases; J trimming: 7 bases; junction bases outside the gene matches: 7. This CDR3 is built from 14 residues. The CDR3 DNA follows: TGTGCCAGCAGTCCGAGCGAGGGGGCTGAAAAACTGTTTTTT. It yields the protein CASSPSEGAEKLFF.

The chain couples TRBV12-3 or TRBV12-4 to TRBJ2-7; D not resolved. With 5 bases removed from V and 3 bases from J, the gap between germline ends came to 8 bases. This CDR3 comprises 12 residues. The CDR3 sequence: CASSHLDYEQYF. CDR3 sequence (DNA): TGTGCCAGCAGTCACCTCGACTACGAGCAGTACTTC.

This sequence joins TRBV10-3 and TRBJ2-3, with 10 bases matching TRBD1. CDR3 length: 16 residues. Germline V gene lookup returns CDR1 ENHRY and CDR2 SYGVKD. V was pared by 3 bases and J by 3 bases, with 6 bases of the junction left unmatched. The CDR3 here is CAISDLRGQGTDTQYF. As DNA, the CDR3 is TGTGCCATCAGTGATTTAAGGGGACAGGGGACAGATACGCAGTATTTT.

This chain connects TRBV27 to TRBJ2-7, with 10 bases aligning to TRBD1. V lost 5 bases and J lost 11; bases outside the gene matches: 12. This CDR3 contains 14 residues. Germline loops: CDR1 MNHEY, CDR2 SMNVEV (reference sequence). This CDR3 reads CASSPGTGATKEYF. Written as DNA, the CDR3 is TGTGCCAGCAGTCCGGGGACAGGGGCCACTAAAGAGTACTTC.

This clonotype was seen a few times. The chain joins TRBV12-3 or TRBV12-4 to TRBJ1-6; D not certain. This CDR3 spans 13 amino acids. V was clipped by 1 base and J by 10 bases, with 8 bases between them. The DNA of the CDR3 is TGTGCCAGCAGTTTAGGAGGTGACTCACCCCTCCACTTT. The encoded protein is CASSLGGDSPLHF.

This sequence joins TRBV27 and TRBJ1-4, with D maybe TRBD1 (5 bases). Germline V gene lookup returns CDR1 MNHEY and CDR2 SMNVEV (reference sequence). The CDR3 is 18 amino acids. V was cut by 4 bases and J by 0 bases, with 18 bases left in between. DNA for the CDR3: TGTGCCAGCAGTTCGCGGGGACCCACGGGGGCAACTAATGAAAAACTGTTTTTT. It codes for CASSSRGPTGATNEKLFF.

This clonotype was observed a handful of times. The gene calls are TRBV12-3 or TRBV12-4 and TRBJ1-2; D remains unclear. V gave up 5 bases and J gave up 8 bases, with 18 bases separating them. The CDR3 is made up of 14 amino acids. The chain's CDR3 is CASSPRTLTNGYTF. CDR3 DNA: TGTGCCAGCAGTCCCAGGACCCTCACCAACGGCTACACCTTC.